The present entry profiles one T cell receptor (beta chain) with its context. Germline CDR1 MNHEY, CDR2 SVGAGI. The CDR3 spans 15 residues. The germline V and J ends were trimmed by 2 bases and 1 base, with 8 bases remaining between them. Original processing methods: Amplified reference gene primers provided the basis for estimating nucleated cell counts. The protocol was immunoSEQ multiplex PCR, while the TCRdb copy is restricted to in-frame clones and leaves out a portion. V, J and clone size were drawn from that table, and D and trimming were deduced from the DNA. The profile shows under 150,000 clones, 75% to 90% of them singletons. This entry is derived from a study of blood T cell repertoires in COVID-19. Study overall: Acute and convalescent COVID-19 specimens originated in the United States, Italy and Spain. Sample material is recorded as cDNA or gDNA derived from T cells, B-cell-depleted T cells, or PBMCs.

V gene TRBV6-5 combines with J gene TRBJ1-4; no firm D call. The source of this sequence is a man aged 50-60 years with active COVID-19. The sequenced sample was peripheral blood. Here the CDR3 reads CASSYDGRTNEKLFF. Here the CDR3 DNA reads TGTGCCAGCAGTTACGATGGCCGAACTAATGAAAAACTGTTTTTT.